The present T cell receptor (beta chain) was sequenced within a study of OX40 agonist ivuxolimab in advanced cancers. Data came from immunoSEQ multiplex PCR; TCRdb stores just in-frame clones and leaves some out. The sample has 60,000 to 85,000 clones, 70% to 90% seen once. The CDR3 contains 13 residues. Trimming took off 5 bases at V and 15 bases at J, with 20 bases between the two ends. Germline values: CDR1 MDHEN, CDR2 SYDVKM. Study-level findings and limits: Nonresponders, in some cases, also had low normalized T-cell clonal expansion.

Concerning this clone: Its antigen is undetermined.

The specimen comprised CD4+ or CD8+ T cells sorted from blood, sampled in a trial of the OX40 agonist ivuxolimab. This chain uses TRBV28 with TRBJ2-1; no definite D call. The sequence derives from an adult with an advanced solid tumor such as melanoma, head and neck, liver or kidney cancer. The CDR3 coding sequence is TGTGCCAGCAGTCCCCGCGCCCATACAAAAGGGTTCTTC. The encoded protein is CASSPRAHTKGFF.